One sample yielded the 25 T cell receptor beta chains listed below, sequenced in a study of monozygotic twins with cystic fibrosis. The assay was immunoSEQ multiplex PCR, and TCRdb's table has in-frame clones only and misses some. The table includes some 32,000 clones, roughly 97% detected once. Sequencing was carried out using blood. These receptors were collected from a girl aged 2 to 10 with cystic fibrosis.

The gene calls are TRBV29-1 and TRBJ2-1, with 13 positions matching TRBD2. Trimming removed 3 bases from V and 8 bases from J; junction bases left unmatched: 10. The CDR3 sequence is 16 residues long. The V gene's germline CDR1 is SQVTM and CDR2 ANQGSEA. The CDR3 loop is CSVEGLAGTLEHEQFF. The CDR3 DNA reads as TGCAGCGTTGAGGGACTAGCGGGGACTCTTGAGCATGAGCAGTTCTTC.

The chain recombines TRBV28 with TRBJ1-2; perhaps TRBD1 as D (5 bases). Germline CDR1 MDHEN, CDR2 SYDVKM. The CDR3 covers 16 residues. Trimming took off 0 bases at V and 8 bases at J, with 19 bases between the two ends. The DNA of the CDR3 is TGTGCCAGCAGTTTATGGGTCCAGGGAACGATGGGGGGCTACACCTTC. This encodes CASSLWVQGTMGGYTF.

The rearrangement links TRBV27 to TRBJ1-2; TRBD1 aligns across 7 bases. Per the germline V gene, CDR1 is MNHEY and CDR2 is SMNVEV (reference sequence). V was clipped by 6 bases and J by 2 bases; unmatched bases: 3. CDR3 length: 13 amino acids. This CDR3 is CASSPGQNYGYTF. The DNA of the CDR3 is TGTGCCAGCAGCCCGGGACAGAACTATGGCTACACCTTC.

The chain carries TRBV27 and TRBJ1-2, with 9 bases identical to TRBD1. Germline V gives CDR1 MNHEY, CDR2 SMNVEV (reference sequence). Trimming removed 6 bases from V and 3 bases from J; junction bases left unmatched: 5. The CDR3 covers 14 residues. CDR3 protein: CASRWGQGDYGYTF. For the CDR3, the DNA is TGTGCCAGCAGGTGGGGACAGGGTGACTATGGCTACACCTTC.

The chain carries TRBV5-1 and TRBJ2-6; 10 bases are shared with TRBD1. This CDR3 region has 17 residues. The germline V gene has CDR1 SGHRS and CDR2 YFSETQ. V was clipped by 3 bases and J by 4 bases; unmatched bases: 7. The DNA of the CDR3 is TGCGCCAGCAGCTCGGGACAGGGGTCCATCGGGGCCAACGTCCTGACTTTC. This codes for CASSSGQGSIGANVLTF.

The chain recombines TRBV6-4 with TRBJ1-5; D is undetermined. There are 18 residues in the CDR3. Trimming removed 2 bases from V and 1 base from J, with 18 bases in between. Germline V lookup: CDR1 MRHNA, CDR2 SNTAGT. This CDR3 is CASSDRSKRRRSNQPQHF. In DNA form, the CDR3 reads TGTGCCAGCAGTGACCGTTCCAAAAGACGGAGAAGCAATCAGCCCCAGCATTTT.

The CDR3, as DNA: TGTGCCAGCAGCACCCAGTATCAGGGATTAGCTAACTATGGCTACACCTTC. Protein: CASSTQYQGLANYGYTF. The chain recombines TRBV27 with TRBJ1-2, with a tentative D call TRBD1 (5 bases). The CDR3 contains 17 residues. Trimming took 6 bases from V and 0 from J, leaving 20 bases between them. CDR1 and CDR2 (germline): MNHEY, SMNVEV (reference sequence).

The DNA for the CDR3 is TGTGCCAGCACGGGAACCGGGGGGCAACGGGAGACCCAGTACTTC. Protein sequence: CASTGTGGQRETQYF. The V and J genes are TRBV2 and TRBJ2-5; possibly TRBD2 for D (7 bases). Trimming removed 7 bases from V and 5 bases from J, with 20 bases in between. In germline, CDR1 is SNHLY, CDR2 FYNNEI. This CDR3 comprises 15 residues. Complete variable domain (other parts from reference TRBV2 and TRBJ2-5): EPEVTQTPSHQVTQMGQEVILRCVPISNHLYFYWYRQILGQKVEFLVSFYNNEISEKSEIFDDQFSVERPDGSNFTLKIRSTKLEDSAMYFCASTGTGGQRETQYFGPGTRLLVL.

CDR3 DNA sequence: TGCGCCAGCAGCCGACTAGCGGGAGAGCACTACGAGCAGTACTTC. It translates to CASSRLAGEHYEQYF. V gene TRBV4-1 combines with J gene TRBJ2-7, with 12 bases lining up with TRBD2. Per the germline V gene, CDR1 is MGHRA and CDR2 is YSYEKL. Trimming cost V 4 bases and J 3 bases; bases outside gene matches: 4. This CDR3 contains 15 residues.

The V gene is TRBV7-9, the J gene TRBJ2-3, with 8 bases aligning to TRBD1. Trimming at V came to 6 bases and at J to 6 bases, leaving 14 bases not matched to a gene. The CDR3 sequence is 16 residues long. The germline V gene encodes CDR1 SEHNR and CDR2 FQNEAQ (reference sequence). CDR3 in amino acids: CASSPPGQAILDTQYF. In DNA form, the CDR3 reads TGTGCCAGCAGTCCCCCGGGACAGGCCATATTGGATACGCAGTATTTT.

The J gene is TRBJ1-1, the V gene TRBV5-1, with 10 bases identical to TRBD1. The CDR3 contains 15 residues. Germline V gene sequence: CDR1 SGHRS, CDR2 YFSETQ. J was trimmed by 6 bases and V by 7 bases; bases with no gene match: 12. The CDR3 here is CASWETGQGVAEAFF. The CDR3 DNA is TGCGCCAGCTGGGAGACCGGACAGGGGGTAGCTGAAGCTTTCTTT. Complete variable domain (other parts from reference TRBV5-1 and TRBJ1-1): KAGVTQTPRYLIKTRGQQVTLSCSPISGHRSVSWYQQTPGQGLQFLFEYFSETQRNKGNFPGRFSGRQFSNSRSEMNVSTLELGDSALYLCASWETGQGVAEAFFGQGTRLTVV.

This chain uses TRBV18 with TRBJ2-7; the match to TRBD1 covers 7 bases. J was trimmed by 7 bases and V by 5 bases; bases with no gene match: 8. The germline CDR1 and CDR2 sequences are KGHSH and LQKENI. This CDR3 is 13 amino acids long. The CDR3 DNA follows: TGTGCCAGCTCAACGACAGGGTTAGAAGAGCAGTACTTC. It translates to CASSTTGLEEQYF.

The chain recombines TRBV12-5 with TRBJ1-2; TRBD1 aligns across 7 bases. Unmatched junction bases numbered 11, after V lost 5 bases and J lost 8 bases. The CDR3 length is 14 residues. The germline gives CDR1 LGHNT, CDR2 FRNRAP. The CDR3 region is CASGIRQGNWGYTF. The DNA for the CDR3 is TGTGCTAGTGGTATCCGACAGGGAAATTGGGGCTACACCTTC.

The chain joins TRBV7-2 to TRBJ2-7; D not resolved. There are 12 residues in the CDR3. Trimming cost V 2 bases and J 5 bases, with 7 bases left between them. CDR1 is SGHTA, CDR2 FQGNSA, per germline. The CDR3 DNA sequence: TGTGCCAGCAGCTTATGGGCTGACGAGCAGTACTTC. Translation gives CASSLWADEQYF. Combining the CDR3 with reference TRBV7-2 and TRBJ2-7 gives the whole variable domain GAGVSQSPSNKVTEKGKDVELRCDPISGHTALYWYRQSLGQGLEFLIYFQGNSAPDKSGLPSDRFSAERTGGSVSTLTIQRTQQEDSAVYLCASSLWADEQYFGPGTRLTVT.

With respect to this clone: One junction end does not reproduce the germline sequence, and a read error may be involved. This rearrangement joins TRBV19 to TRBJ1-1, with TRBD1 matching over 9 bases. This CDR3 is 13 amino acids long. The germline V gene has CDR1 LNHDA and CDR2 SQIVND (reference sequence). The CDR3 here is CASSIVGQGFIVF. CDR3 sequence (DNA): TGTGCCAGTAGTATAGTCGGACAGGGGTTTATTGTCTTT.

The chain uses TRBV28 and TRBJ1-5; 8 bases line up with TRBD1. With V trimmed by 5 bases and J by 5 bases, 8 bases remained unmatched. CDR1 is MDHEN, CDR2 SYDVKM, per germline. The CDR3 covers 15 residues. In nucleotides, the CDR3 is TGTGCCAGCAGTCTAGACAGGGGATACGATCAGCCCCAGCATTTT. Encoded protein: CASSLDRGYDQPQHF.

This chain links TRBV14 with TRBJ1-1; D not resolved. Germline V gene data show CDR1 as SGHDN and CDR2 as FVKESK. With 1 base removed from V and 6 bases from J, the gap between germline ends came to 6 bases. The CDR3 is 12 amino acids. The CDR3 DNA reads TGTGCCAGCAGCCAAGTGAGCGCTGAAGCTTTCTTT. This codes for CASSQVSAEAFF.

The chain links TRBV5-4 to TRBJ2-3, with D perhaps matching TRBD2 (6 bases). The CDR3 contains 14 residues. CDR1 is SGHNT and CDR2 is YYREEE in the germline V gene (reference sequence). The V gene lost 3 bases and the J gene lost 4 bases, with 12 bases spanning the gap. CDR3 in amino acids: CASSSQTGADTQYF. The DNA for the CDR3 is TGTGCCAGCAGCTCCCAAACGGGGGCAGATACGCAGTATTTT.

The chain joins TRBV6-5 to TRBJ1-1; D not resolved. V was pared by 6 bases and J by 1 base, with 9 bases between. Germline V lookup: CDR1 MNHEY, CDR2 SVGAGI. CDR3 length: 13 amino acids. The CDR3 DNA sequence: TGTGCCAGCAGATCCATGGGGAACACTGAAGCTTTCTTT. Residues: CASRSMGNTEAFF.

V and J are TRBV29-1 and TRBJ1-1; 8 bases agree with TRBD1. Germline V CDR1 and CDR2: SQVTM, ANQGSEA. CDR3 length equals 13 residues. V lost 7 bases and J lost 3; bases outside the gene matches: 7. The DNA for the CDR3 is TGCAGCGCGGGCGACAGGGGCGACACTGAAGCTTTCTTT. This codes for CSAGDRGDTEAFF.

The rearrangement joins TRBV28 to TRBJ1-1; D possibly corresponds to TRBD1 (5 bases). Germline CDR1 and CDR2: MDHEN and SYDVKM. Trimming removed 6 bases at V and 5 bases at J, with 19 bases between. This CDR3 has 15 residues. CDR3 region: CASSHAGIGGTEAFF. The CDR3 DNA sequence: TGTGCCAGCAGCCACGCAGGGATCGGAGGAACTGAAGCTTTCTTT. The variable domain in full, with the rest retrieved from reference TRBV28 and TRBJ1-1, is DVKVTQSSRYLVKRTGEKVFLECVQDMDHENMFWYRQDPGLGLRLIYFSYDVKMKEKGDIPEGYSVSREKKERFSLILESASTNQTSMYLCASSHAGIGGTEAFFGQGTRLTVV.

The V and J genes are TRBV5-5 and TRBJ1-1, with D perhaps matching TRBD1 (5 bases). With 2 bases removed from V and 3 bases from J, the gap between germline ends came to 5 bases. Germline lookup yields CDR1 SGHKS and CDR2 YYEKEE (reference sequence). CDR3 size: 12 residues. The CDR3 nucleotides read TGTGCCAGCAGCTTCAGGGACACTGAAGCTTTCTTT. This translates into CASSFRDTEAFF.

This chain uses TRBV4-1 with TRBJ2-7, with TRBD1 matching over 7 bases. Germline V gene sequence: CDR1 MGHRA, CDR2 YSYEKL. V gave up 0 bases and J gave up 0 bases; unmatched junction bases: 5. The CDR3 length is 16 residues. The CDR3 DNA is TGCGCCAGCAGCCAAGATGGACAGGTGAGCTCCTACGAGCAGTACTTC. Protein: CASSQDGQVSSYEQYF.

The CDR3 sequence is CASSLGSRTSGGGANVLTF. The CDR3 nucleotides are TGCGCCAGCAGCTTGGGGTCGAGGACTAGCGGGGGCGGGGCCAACGTCCTGACTTTC. The chain is built from TRBV5-1 and TRBJ2-6; 13 bases fit TRBD2. Germline values: CDR1 SGHRS, CDR2 YFSETQ. The CDR3 sequence is 19 residues long. The V gene end was trimmed by 0 bases and the J gene end by 4 bases; junction bases not matched to a gene: 7.

The chain uses TRBV7-2 and TRBJ1-4, with unresolved D. Germline V CDR1 and CDR2: SGHTA, FQGNSA. The V end was cut by 5 bases, the J end by 10 bases, with 11 bases between. This CDR3 has 12 residues. CDR3: CASSPPVGKLFF. For the CDR3, the DNA is TGTGCCAGCAGCCCCCCGGTTGGAAAACTGTTTTTT.